The 18 T cell receptor beta chains in this list originate from one sample, sequenced in a study of T cell repertoires in cytomegalovirus infection. In TCRdb, the reads were re-called with MiXCR into one record per CDR3 protein. In the table there are roughly 310,000 distinct CDR3 sequences, 15% to 20% of which are singletons. Sequencing input: PBMCs. All receptors derive from a human donor in good health (CMV status not recorded). Some clones in this sample may be carry-over from other donors' samples.

Many counts were recorded for this clonotype. The chain employs TRBV11-1 and TRBJ1-2, with D unclear. The V gene's germline CDR1 is SGHAT and CDR2 FQDESV (reference sequence). The CDR3 has 14 amino acids. V lost 1 base and J 2 bases, leaving 8 bases between the germline ends. The CDR3, as DNA: TGTGCCAGCAGCTTAGTTCCGGAGAACTATGGCTACACCTTC. Amino acids: CASSLVPENYGYTF. Complete variable domain (other parts from reference TRBV11-1 and TRBJ1-2): EAEVAQSPRYKITEKSQAVAFWCDPISGHATLYWYRQILGQGPELLVQFQDESVVDDSQLPKDRFSAERLKGVDSTLKIQPAELGDSAMYLCASSLVPENYGYTFGSGTRLTVV.

There are many counts of this clonotype. The V gene is TRBV12-3 or TRBV12-4, the J gene TRBJ1-5; maybe TRBD1 (6 bases). This CDR3 contains 15 residues. V was shortened by 6 bases and J by 2 bases, with 14 bases between the two germline ends. The CDR3, as DNA: TGTGCCAGCAGCTCACAGGGAGGCGGCAATCAGCCCCAGCATTTT. It codes for CASSSQGGGNQPQHF.

The rearrangement links TRBV20-1 to TRBJ1-3, with D maybe TRBD1 (5 bases). Germline assignment: CDR1 DFQATT and CDR2 SNEGSKA (reference sequence). The V gene lost 6 bases and the J gene lost 4 bases, with 13 bases spanning the gap. The CDR3 is made up of 13 amino acids. The CDR3 spells CSARVGEGNTIYF. CDR3 DNA: TGCAGTGCCAGGGTGGGGGAGGGAAACACCATATATTTT.

The chain carries TRBV2 and TRBJ2-5, with 7 bases identical to TRBD1. Looked up from germline, CDR1 is SNHLY and CDR2 is FYNNEI. With 1 base clipped from V and 2 bases from J, the junction kept 4 bases outside the gene matches. The CDR3 consists of 15 residues. CDR3 coding DNA: TGTGCCAGCAGTGAAGGGGGGACAGTGCAAGAGACCCAGTACTTC. As protein: CASSEGGTVQETQYF.

This clonotype was counted only a few times. The J gene is TRBJ2-2, the V gene TRBV5-4; D tentatively reads TRBD1 or TRBD2 (6 bases each). Germline V gene lookup returns CDR1 SGHNT and CDR2 YYREEE (reference sequence). The CDR3 loop spans 16 amino acids. V was cut by 5 bases and J by 0 bases, with 14 bases left in between. The CDR3 is CASSWGADANTGELFF. The CDR3 coding sequence is TGTGCCAGCAGTTGGGGGGCGGACGCGAACACCGGGGAGCTGTTTTTT.

The rearrangement links TRBV7-9 to TRBJ2-3, with TRBD2 matching 10 bases. CDR3 length equals 15 residues. Trimming at V came to 3 bases and at J to 3 bases, leaving 3 bases not matched to a gene. The V gene's germline CDR1 is SEHNR and CDR2 FQNEAQ (reference sequence). CDR3 DNA sequence: TGTGCCAGCAGCTTGGGGACTAGCGTTACAGATACGCAGTATTTT. Residues: CASSLGTSVTDTQYF.

The chain employs TRBV7-9 and TRBJ2-3; TRBD2 matches 10 bases. V lost 3 bases, J lost 2 bases, and 11 bases stayed unmatched. Germline CDR1 SEHNR, CDR2 FQNEAQ (reference sequence). The CDR3 is 18 amino acids. As DNA, the CDR3 is TGTGCCAGCAGCTTTGGGACCGGGACTAGCGAACTCACAGATACGCAGTATTTT. Translating gives CASSFGTGTSELTDTQYF.

This clonotype appeared many times. This rearrangement joins TRBV7-2 to TRBJ1-4; D unclear. Germline V CDR1 and CDR2: SGHTA, FQGNSA. V dropped 0 bases and J dropped 4 bases, with 6 bases sitting between them. The CDR3 extends over 14 amino acids. The CDR3 region is CASSLAAYNEKLFF. The CDR3 DNA sequence: TGTGCCAGCAGCTTAGCGGCCTATAATGAAAAACTGTTTTTT.

This rearrangement joins TRBV28 to TRBJ1-5; D possibly corresponds to TRBD1 (5 bases). The CDR3 spans 14 residues. From germline, CDR1 is MDHEN and CDR2 SYDVKM. V was shortened by 7 bases and J by 1 base, with 11 bases between the two germline ends. CDR3 DNA sequence: TGTGCCAGCATCCAGGGTGGCAGCAATCAGCCCCAGCATTTT. Translated: CASIQGGSNQPQHF.

This clonotype occurred a few times. The J gene is TRBJ1-1, the V gene TRBV6-4; TRBD1 aligns across 7 bases. The junction had 13 bases not matched to a gene; V was cut back by 7 bases and J by 5 bases. This CDR3 has 15 residues. Germline assignment: CDR1 MRHNA and CDR2 SNTAGT. This CDR3 is CASKRQGGDRTEAFF. In DNA, the CDR3 is TGTGCCAGCAAGAGACAGGGTGGGGATCGGACTGAAGCTTTCTTT.

V is TRBV28 and J is TRBJ1-2; TRBD1 might be the D (6 bases). The CDR3 extends over 14 amino acids. The germline CDR1 and CDR2 sequences are MDHEN and SYDVKM. With 8 bases removed from V and 0 bases from J, the gap between germline ends came to 13 bases. The CDR3 nucleotides read TGTGCCAGCCACTTTCCAGGGGCTAACTATGGCTACACCTTC. Its protein is CASHFPGANYGYTF.

This clonotype was seen ten or more times. This chain uses TRBV28 with TRBJ2-7; D may be TRBD2 (5 bases). V lost 9 bases and J 2 bases, leaving 14 bases between the germline ends. The germline V gene encodes CDR1 MDHEN and CDR2 SYDVKM. CDR3 length: 13 amino acids. DNA for the CDR3: TGTGCCAGTAGGGCGAGGGATCCCTACGAGCAGTACTTC. Its translation: CASRARDPYEQYF. The full variable domain, its missing parts supplied by reference TRBV28 and TRBJ2-7, is DVKVTQSSRYLVKRTGEKVFLECVQDMDHENMFWYRQDPGLGLRLIYFSYDVKMKEKGDIPEGYSVSREKKERFSLILESASTNQTSMYLCASRARDPYEQYFGPGTRLTVT.

The chain joins TRBV5-5 to TRBJ2-4; 12 nucleotides agree with TRBD2. This CDR3 is 14 amino acids long. V shed 4 bases and J 10 bases; nucleotides not matched to a gene: 6. Per the germline V gene, CDR1 is SGHKS and CDR2 is YYEKEE (reference sequence). The CDR3 reads CASSLAGGEVIQYF. The CDR3 DNA reads as TGTGCCAGCAGCCTAGCGGGGGGGGAGGTTATTCAGTACTTC.

The sample holds a few counts of this clonotype. The J gene is TRBJ2-2, the V gene TRBV19, with 7 bases aligning to TRBD2. The ends lost 8 bases at V and 2 bases at J; junction bases unmatched: 5. The length of the CDR3 is 14 residues. Germline lookup yields CDR1 LNHDA and CDR2 SQIVND (reference sequence). CDR3: CASGGGLNTGELFF. The CDR3 DNA reads as TGTGCCAGTGGGGGGGGACTTAACACCGGGGAGCTGTTTTTT.

The DNA for the CDR3 is TGCAGTGCTAGCGAGGGACTAGCGGGGGGGTCTGGGGCCAACGTCCTGACTTTC. Translated, it gives CSASEGLAGGSGANVLTF. The chain joins TRBV20-1 to TRBJ2-6, with 16 bases that match TRBD2. Trimming removed 3 bases from V and 1 base from J; junction bases left unmatched: 3. Germline V gives CDR1 DFQATT, CDR2 SNEGSKA (reference sequence). This CDR3 comprises 18 residues.

CDR3 coding DNA: TGTGCCAGCAGTTTCAGTCAGGGGACAGATACGCAGTATTTT. It translates to CASSFSQGTDTQYF. The chain has TRBV28 and TRBJ2-3, with D possibly being TRBD1 (6 bases). CDR3 length: 14 residues. V dropped 3 bases and J dropped 3 bases, with 10 bases sitting between them. From germline, CDR1 is MDHEN and CDR2 SYDVKM. Full variable domain (remainder filled in from reference TRBV28 and TRBJ2-3): DVKVTQSSRYLVKRTGEKVFLECVQDMDHENMFWYRQDPGLGLRLIYFSYDVKMKEKGDIPEGYSVSREKKERFSLILESASTNQTSMYLCASSFSQGTDTQYFGPGTRLTVL.

This clonotype was counted ten times or more. This chain joins TRBV7-2 and TRBJ1-5; D is unresolved. Trimming left V 1 base short and J 3 bases short, with 13 bases between. The CDR3 extends over 16 amino acids. Per the germline V gene, CDR1 is SGHTA and CDR2 is FQGNSA. This CDR3 reads CASSLGQGRLNQPQHF. CDR3 sequence (DNA): TGTGCCAGCAGCTTAGGTCAAGGGAGACTCAATCAGCCCCAGCATTTT.

The chain recombines TRBV2 with TRBJ2-1; maybe TRBD2 (6 bases). The V gene lost 3 bases and the J gene lost 9 bases, with 18 bases spanning the gap. The CDR3 covers 15 residues. Germline assignment: CDR1 SNHLY and CDR2 FYNNEI. CDR3 in DNA: TGTGCCAGCAGTGATGCATGGCCGGGAGCGGGTGAGCAGTTCTTC. Its translation: CASSDAWPGAGEQFF.